The rows below give T cell receptor beta chains drawn from one sample of a study of blood T cell repertoires in COVID-19. TCRdb keeps only in-frame clones here, not all; method: immunoSEQ multiplex PCR. The sample lists more than 65,000 clones; roughly 89% were seen once. Sample: peripheral blood. These receptors all come from a woman between 45 and 65 years old with acute or convalescent COVID-19. Both conserved end residues are part of each CDR3. Each record gives: J gene, D gene, V gene, clone size, CDR3 DNA, CDR3 protein. D genes are given only for firm matches. The size of a clone is reported for some rows only, either as once, few or many, or as a class for expanded clones.

j_call: TRBJ1-2
d_call: TRBD1
v_call: TRBV6-6
clone_size: once
cdr3_nt: TGTGCCAGCAGCGACAGGGGGCCGAACTATGGCTACACCTTC
cdr3_aa: CASSDRGPNYGYTF

j_call: TRBJ2-3
d_call: NA
v_call: TRBV7-9
clone_size: NA
cdr3_nt: TGTGCCAGCAGCTTAGACAGAAGCACAGATACGCAGTATTTT
cdr3_aa: CASSLDRSTDTQYF

j_call: TRBJ1-2
d_call: TRBD1
v_call: TRBV6-6
clone_size: NA
cdr3_nt: TGTGCCAGCAGTTCGGAGGACAGGGTTGGTGGCTACACCTTC
cdr3_aa: CASSSEDRVGGYTF

j_call: TRBJ2-2
d_call: NA
v_call: TRBV5-1
clone_size: NA
cdr3_nt: TGCGCCACCACGAACACCGGGGAGCTGTTTTTT
cdr3_aa: CATTNTGELFF

j_call: TRBJ2-7
d_call: NA
v_call: TRBV7-3
clone_size: NA
cdr3_nt: TGTGCCAGCAGCTTAATGAGCGGAATAGGCTACGAGCAGTACTTC
cdr3_aa: CASSLMSGIGYEQYF

j_call: TRBJ1-6
d_call: NA
v_call: TRBV28
clone_size: NA
cdr3_nt: TGTGCCAGCAGCACCTATGGGTGGGGCCCCTATAATTCACCCCTCCACTTT
cdr3_aa: CASSTYGWGPYNSPLHF

j_call: TRBJ2-3
d_call: NA
v_call: TRBV3-1/TRBV3-2
clone_size: NA
cdr3_nt: TGTGCCAGCAGCCAAGGACCTGGGGCCGGCACAGATACGCAGTATTTT
cdr3_aa: CASSQGPGAGTDTQYF

j_call: TRBJ2-5
d_call: TRBD2
v_call: TRBV30
clone_size: NA
cdr3_nt: TGTGCCTGGAGTCGAATCCAGACTAGCAGAGACCAAGAGACCCAGTACTTC
cdr3_aa: CAWSRIQTSRDQETQYF

j_call: TRBJ2-6
d_call: TRBD1
v_call: TRBV5-1
clone_size: NA
cdr3_nt: TGCGCCAGCAGCTTGTCAGGGGGCGCTGGGGCCAACGTCCTGACTTTC
cdr3_aa: CASSLSGGAGANVLTF

j_call: TRBJ2-7
d_call: NA
v_call: TRBV5-6
clone_size: NA
cdr3_nt: TGTGCCAGCAGCCACCCAGGGGCCTCACCCCCCTACGAGCAGTACTTC
cdr3_aa: CASSHPGASPPYEQYF

j_call: TRBJ1-5
d_call: NA
v_call: TRBV7-8
clone_size: NA
cdr3_nt: TGTGCCAGCAGCAACACAGATAGCAATCAGCCCCAGCATTTT
cdr3_aa: CASSNTDSNQPQHF

j_call: TRBJ1-2
d_call: NA
v_call: TRBV7-9
clone_size: NA
cdr3_nt: TGTGCCAGCAGCTTAGCGAACTTCTATGGCTACACCTTC
cdr3_aa: CASSLANFYGYTF

j_call: TRBJ2-7
d_call: NA
v_call: TRBV3-1/TRBV3-2
clone_size: many
cdr3_nt: TGTGCCAGCAGCCCCCATACGCGCGAGCAGTACTTC
cdr3_aa: CASSPHTREQYF

j_call: TRBJ2-5
d_call: NA
v_call: TRBV7-9
clone_size: NA
cdr3_nt: TGTGCCAGCAGCGACCGGACGAAGCGGCCAGAGACCCAGTACTTC
cdr3_aa: CASSDRTKRPETQYF

j_call: TRBJ1-6
d_call: NA
v_call: TRBV21-1
clone_size: NA
cdr3_nt: TGTGCCAGCAGCCACCCTGGGACAGGTTCTTCACCCCTCCACTTT
cdr3_aa: CASSHPGTGSSPLHF

j_call: TRBJ1-1
d_call: NA
v_call: TRBV4-1
clone_size: NA
cdr3_nt: TGCGCCAGCAGACCCAGTGTGAACACTGAAGCTTTCTTT
cdr3_aa: CASRPSVNTEAFF

j_call: TRBJ1-1
d_call: NA
v_call: TRBV27
clone_size: NA
cdr3_nt: TGTGCCAGCAGTTTATCCACAGCCACTGAAGCTTTCTTT
cdr3_aa: CASSLSTATEAFF

j_call: TRBJ1-3
d_call: TRBD1
v_call: TRBV27
clone_size: NA
cdr3_nt: TGTGCCAGCAGTCCCCGGTCCCAGACAGGGGCCACCATATATTTT
cdr3_aa: CASSPRSQTGATIYF

j_call: TRBJ1-3
d_call: NA
v_call: TRBV28
clone_size: NA
cdr3_nt: TGTGCCAGCAAACAACAGGGTTCTGGAAACACCATATATTTT
cdr3_aa: CASKQQGSGNTIYF

j_call: TRBJ1-1
d_call: TRBD1
v_call: TRBV19
clone_size: NA
cdr3_nt: TGTGCCAGTAGTAGGGACAGGGGGATGGACACTGAAGCTTTCTTT
cdr3_aa: CASSRDRGMDTEAFF

j_call: TRBJ1-5
d_call: TRBD1
v_call: TRBV9
clone_size: NA
cdr3_nt: TGTGCCAGCAGCGCCGGGACAGGGGGGTCCGGTCAGCCCCAGCATTTT
cdr3_aa: CASSAGTGGSGQPQHF

j_call: TRBJ1-6
d_call: TRBD1
v_call: TRBV18
clone_size: NA
cdr3_nt: TGTGCCAGCTCACCTGAACAGGGGAGAGGGAGATCACCCCTCCACTTT
cdr3_aa: CASSPEQGRGRSPLHF

j_call: TRBJ1-3
d_call: NA
v_call: TRBV30
clone_size: once
cdr3_nt: TGTGCCTGGAGCGGGTCACCGGTCTCTGGAAACACCATATATTTT
cdr3_aa: CAWSGSPVSGNTIYF

j_call: TRBJ2-1
d_call: NA
v_call: TRBV11-2
clone_size: few
cdr3_nt: TGTGCCAGCAGCCCACGAGCGGATAGCTCCTACAATGAGCAGTTCTTC
cdr3_aa: CASSPRADSSYNEQFF

j_call: TRBJ1-2
d_call: TRBD1
v_call: TRBV9
clone_size: few
cdr3_nt: TGTGCCAGCAGCCCTACTGCCGCGGACAGGGTATATGGCTACACCTTC
cdr3_aa: CASSPTAADRVYGYTF

j_call: TRBJ1-5
d_call: NA
v_call: TRBV19
clone_size: NA
cdr3_nt: TGTGCCACAGCCTCGGGAAGCGCGTATAGCAATCAGCCCCAGCATTTT
cdr3_aa: CATASGSAYSNQPQHF

j_call: TRBJ1-2
d_call: NA
v_call: TRBV25-1
clone_size: NA
cdr3_nt: TGTGCCAGCAGCCAGGGGAACTATGGCTACACCTTC
cdr3_aa: CASSQGNYGYTF

j_call: TRBJ1-5
d_call: NA
v_call: TRBV6-1
clone_size: NA
cdr3_nt: TGTGCCAGCAGTGAGCCGCAGGGGTATCAGCCCCAGCATTTT
cdr3_aa: CASSEPQGYQPQHF

j_call: TRBJ2-1
d_call: NA
v_call: TRBV28
clone_size: NA
cdr3_nt: TGTGCCAGCAGTTTGGTGGCCAATGAGCAGTTCTTC
cdr3_aa: CASSLVANEQFF

j_call: TRBJ1-6
d_call: TRBD1
v_call: TRBV6-4
clone_size: NA
cdr3_nt: TGTGCCAGCAGTACGACAGGACAGGGAGGCTCACCCCTCCACTTT
cdr3_aa: CASSTTGQGGSPLHF

j_call: TRBJ2-3
d_call: NA
v_call: TRBV2
clone_size: NA
cdr3_nt: TGTGCCAGCACTGCCCGGGGGATCAGCACAGATACGCAGTATTTT
cdr3_aa: CASTARGISTDTQYF

j_call: TRBJ1-2
d_call: TRBD1
v_call: TRBV7-2
clone_size: NA
cdr3_nt: TGTGCCAGCAGCGTATCAACAGGGGTAGGGGGCTACACCTTC
cdr3_aa: CASSVSTGVGGYTF

j_call: TRBJ1-1
d_call: NA
v_call: TRBV11-3
clone_size: once
cdr3_nt: TGTGCCAGCAGCTTAGAGATCGGGGGGCGCACTGAAGCTTTCTTT
cdr3_aa: CASSLEIGGRTEAFF

j_call: TRBJ2-1
d_call: TRBD2
v_call: TRBV7-6
clone_size: NA
cdr3_nt: TGTGCCAGCAGCTCCGGACTAGCGGGAGGACGAAACAATGAGCAGTTCTTC
cdr3_aa: CASSSGLAGGRNNEQFF

j_call: TRBJ1-2
d_call: TRBD1
v_call: TRBV6-1
clone_size: NA
cdr3_nt: TGTGCCAGCAGTGAAGGGACAGGGGCGGAAGGCTACACCTTC
cdr3_aa: CASSEGTGAEGYTF

j_call: TRBJ2-7
d_call: TRBD2
v_call: TRBV15
clone_size: NA
cdr3_nt: TGTGCCACCAGCAGACCTTTCCGGGGGGACGGTGGAAAGTTC
cdr3_aa: CATSRPFRGDGGKF

j_call: TRBJ2-3
d_call: NA
v_call: TRBV5-1
clone_size: NA
cdr3_nt: TGCGCCAGCAGCTTGGCCGAGGCCTCTAGCACAGATACGCAGTATTTT
cdr3_aa: CASSLAEASSTDTQYF

j_call: TRBJ2-7
d_call: NA
v_call: TRBV7-9
clone_size: NA
cdr3_nt: TGTGCCAGCAGCTTAGCGCGGGGAGTTTCCTACGAGCAGTACTTC
cdr3_aa: CASSLARGVSYEQYF

j_call: TRBJ2-2
d_call: TRBD1
v_call: TRBV18
clone_size: NA
cdr3_nt: TGTGCCAGCTCAACCGGACAGGCGAACACCGGGGAGCTGTTTTTT
cdr3_aa: CASSTGQANTGELFF

j_call: TRBJ1-3
d_call: NA
v_call: TRBV2
clone_size: NA
cdr3_nt: TGTGCCAGCGCCGCCGGGGGAGGGCAAACTGGAAACACCATATATTTT
cdr3_aa: CASAAGGGQTGNTIYF

j_call: TRBJ1-2
d_call: NA
v_call: TRBV10-3
clone_size: NA
cdr3_nt: TGTGCCATCAGTGAAGGACAGAGGATGGGAGGCTACACCTTC
cdr3_aa: CAISEGQRMGGYTF

j_call: TRBJ2-7
d_call: TRBD2
v_call: TRBV7-8
clone_size: NA
cdr3_nt: TGTGCCAGCAGCTTCTTGTCTAGCGGATCCTACGAGCAGTACTTC
cdr3_aa: CASSFLSSGSYEQYF

j_call: TRBJ2-2
d_call: TRBD1
v_call: TRBV5-6
clone_size: NA
cdr3_nt: TGTGCCAGCAGCTTGCGGGGGACAGGGAACACCGGGGAGCTGTTTTTT
cdr3_aa: CASSLRGTGNTGELFF

j_call: TRBJ1-1
d_call: NA
v_call: TRBV3-1/TRBV3-2
clone_size: once
cdr3_nt: TGTGCCAGCAGCCAACGACAGTCAAACACTGAAGCTTTCTTT
cdr3_aa: CASSQRQSNTEAFF

j_call: TRBJ2-1
d_call: NA
v_call: TRBV12-3/TRBV12-4
clone_size: NA
cdr3_nt: TGTGCCAGCAGTACCCAACAATGGAATGAGCAGTTCTTC
cdr3_aa: CASSTQQWNEQFF

j_call: TRBJ1-6
d_call: NA
v_call: TRBV6-5
clone_size: NA
cdr3_nt: TGTGCCAGCAGTTCCGGGCGGGGGGCAACGGGATCACCCCTCCACTTT
cdr3_aa: CASSSGRGATGSPLHF

j_call: TRBJ1-2
d_call: NA
v_call: TRBV24-1
clone_size: NA
cdr3_nt: TGTGCCACCAGGGACAGCGGCCTCTATGGCTACACCTTC
cdr3_aa: CATRDSGLYGYTF

j_call: TRBJ1-1
d_call: NA
v_call: TRBV6-6
clone_size: NA
cdr3_nt: TGTGCCAGCAGTGGGCTATTGAACACTGAAGCTTTCTTT
cdr3_aa: CASSGLLNTEAFF

j_call: TRBJ1-2
d_call: NA
v_call: TRBV3-1/TRBV3-2
clone_size: NA
cdr3_nt: TGTGCCAGCAGCCAAGTATCAGGGGTCGGCTACACCTTC
cdr3_aa: CASSQVSGVGYTF

j_call: TRBJ2-7
d_call: TRBD2
v_call: TRBV24-1
clone_size: NA
cdr3_nt: TGTGCCACTAGTAGGTTTCTAGCGGGACTACGGGGGTACTACGAGCAGTACTTC
cdr3_aa: CATSRFLAGLRGYYEQYF

j_call: TRBJ2-7
d_call: NA
v_call: TRBV9
clone_size: NA
cdr3_nt: TGTGCCAGCAGCGAAAGTACAGGTACCGTCTACGAGCAGTACTTC
cdr3_aa: CASSESTGTVYEQYF